The 19 T cell receptor beta chains listed next were all sequenced from one sample in a study of control samples from healthy donors and cancer patients. Repertoires were generated with immunoSEQ multiplex PCR, while TCRdb's copy carries only in-frame clones and drops some. The data contain some 130,000 clones, around 93% of them singletons. The sample taken for sequencing was blood. Receptor source: a woman aged 50 to 60 in good health.

This chain connects TRBV6-5 to TRBJ1-1; D is undetermined. This CDR3 spans 14 amino acids. The V and J ends lost 2 bases and 1 base respectively, with 8 bases between them. CDR1 and CDR2 (germline): MNHEY, SVGAGI. The CDR3 coding sequence is TGTGCCAGCAGTTACCGGGCGGGGAACACTGAAGCTTTCTTT. Protein: CASSYRAGNTEAFF.

This clone was seen a single time. The V and J genes are TRBV6-2 or TRBV6-3 and TRBJ2-5; D gene uncertain. The CDR3 extends over 13 amino acids. V was pared by 2 bases and J by 4 bases, with 8 bases between. CDR1 and CDR2 from the germline V gene are MNHEY and SVGEGT. CDR3 coding DNA: TGTGCCAGCAGTTACGGCACTTTAGAGACCCAGTACTTC. Its translation: CASSYGTLETQYF.

The chain couples TRBV9 to TRBJ2-2; D is tentatively TRBD1 or TRBD2 (5 bases each). V lost 0 bases and J lost 6, with 9 bases in between. This CDR3 spans 14 amino acids. Germline CDR1 reads SGDLS; CDR2 reads YYNGEE. For the CDR3, the DNA is TGTGCCAGCAGCGTAGAAGGGGACGCCGGGGAGCTGTTTTTT. Residues: CASSVEGDAGELFF.

The rearrangement joins TRBV13 to TRBJ2-1, with 12 bases lining up with TRBD2. Per germline, CDR1 PRHDT and CDR2 FYEKMQ (reference sequence). Trimming at V came to 6 bases and at J to 2 bases, leaving 14 bases not matched to a gene. The CDR3 is 19 residues long. CDR3 nucleotides: TGTGCCAGCAGTCCAAGACTAGCGGGGGACCGAACACCCTACAATGAGCAGTTCTTC. As protein: CASSPRLAGDRTPYNEQFF.

The chain combines TRBV5-6 with TRBJ1-1, with D uncertain. V was pared by 2 bases and J by 4 bases, with 6 bases between. The germline V gene has CDR1 SGHDT and CDR2 YYEEEE. This CDR3 is built from 12 residues. For the CDR3, the DNA is TGTGCCAGCAGCTTATGGAGCACTGAAGCTTTCTTT. The encoded protein is CASSLWSTEAFF. Full variable domain (remainder filled in from reference TRBV5-6 and TRBJ1-1): DAGVTQSPTHLIKTRGQQVTLRCSPKSGHDTVSWYQQALGQGPQFIFQYYEEEERQRGNFPDRFSGHQFPNYSSELNVNALLLGDSALYLCASSLWSTEAFFGQGTRLTVV.

In its sample, this clone was seen a few times. The J gene is TRBJ1-5, the V gene TRBV7-9, with D unresolved. The CDR3 consists of 16 residues. Germline V gene sequence: CDR1 SEHNR, CDR2 FQNEAQ (reference sequence). The V and J ends lost 1 base and 2 bases respectively, with 12 bases between them. Here the CDR3 reads CASSLDGPRGNQPQHF. CDR3 coding DNA: TGTGCCAGCAGCTTAGATGGTCCTAGAGGCAATCAGCCCCAGCATTTT.

The chain has TRBV4-1 and TRBJ2-5; D is unclear. Germline V gene sequence: CDR1 MGHRA, CDR2 YSYEKL. The CDR3 totals 16 residues. The ends were cut back, 1 base at V and 1 base at J, with 13 bases in the middle. The CDR3 bases are TGCGCCAGCAGCCAAGGTTTTAGGCAGGTCCAAGAGACCCAGTACTTC. Translating gives CASSQGFRQVQETQYF.

The chain uses TRBV20-1 and TRBJ2-1; D is uncertain. The V and J ends lost 5 bases and 6 bases respectively, with 8 bases between them. In germline, CDR1 is DFQATT, CDR2 SNEGSKA (reference sequence). The CDR3 consists of 11 residues. The CDR3 sequence: CSAGPLNEQFF. The CDR3 region has the DNA TGCAGTGCTGGACCCCTCAATGAGCAGTTCTTC.

The chain uses TRBV19 and TRBJ2-2, with 9 positions matching TRBD2. V shed 7 bases and J 7 bases; nucleotides not matched to a gene: 4. Per the germline V gene, CDR1 is LNHDA and CDR2 is SQIVND (reference sequence). The CDR3 runs to 13 residues. This CDR3 is CASKASGIGELFF. Here the CDR3 DNA reads TGTGCCAGTAAAGCTAGCGGGATCGGGGAGCTGTTTTTT.

This clone was picked up one time. This sequence joins TRBV9 and TRBJ1-2; weak D call: TRBD1 (6 bases). This CDR3 region has 14 residues. CDR1 and CDR2 (germline): SGDLS, YYNGEE. With 4 bases removed from V and 4 bases from J, the gap between germline ends came to 14 bases. This chain's CDR3 is CASSRDIQPYGYTF. In nucleotides, the CDR3 is TGTGCCAGCAGCAGGGACATACAGCCCTATGGCTACACCTTC.

The gene calls are TRBV6-6 and TRBJ2-2; 10 nucleotides match TRBD1. V gave up 5 bases and J gave up 5 bases; unmatched junction bases: 2. Germline V gives CDR1 MNHNY, CDR2 SVGAGI (reference sequence). The CDR3 spans 14 residues. CDR3 region: CASSRDRGTGELFF. CDR3 nucleotides: TGTGCCAGCAGTCGGGACAGGGGAACCGGGGAGCTGTTTTTT.

The chain links TRBV18 to TRBJ2-7, with a tentative D call TRBD1 (5 bases). The germline V gene has CDR1 KGHSH and CDR2 LQKENI. There are 14 residues in the CDR3. V lost 3 bases, J lost 7 bases, and 16 bases lay in between. The CDR3 coding sequence is TGTGCCAGCTCACCTCAGGACACCCTCGGGGAGCAGTACTTC. Amino acids: CASSPQDTLGEQYF.

This rearrangement joins TRBV5-4 to TRBJ2-1, with 13 bases fitting TRBD2. V gave up 0 bases and J gave up 10 bases; unmatched junction bases: 7. Per the germline V gene, CDR1 is SGHNT and CDR2 is YYREEE (reference sequence). The CDR3 consists of 16 residues. The CDR3 DNA reads as TGTGCCAGCAGCTTGGTACTAGCGGGAGGGAGGAGCGAGCAGTTCTTC. This gives the protein CASSLVLAGGRSEQFF. The complete variable domain, with remaining parts taken from reference TRBV5-4 and TRBJ2-1, reads ETGVTQSPTHLIKTRGQQVTLRCSSQSGHNTVSWYQQALGQGPQFIFQYYREEENGRGNFPPRFSGLQFPNYSSELNVNALELDDSALYLCASSLVLAGGRSEQFFGPGTRLTVL.

With regard to this clone: Other DNA sequences from this sample encode an identical CDR3 as well. J is TRBJ2-3 and V is TRBV18, with TRBD2 matching 9 bases. Trimming took 1 base from V and 2 from J; bases not matched to a gene: 1. This CDR3 contains 15 residues. Germline V gene data show CDR1 as KGHSH and CDR2 as LQKENI. The CDR3 sequence is CASSPLAGATDTQYF. CDR3 bases: TGTGCCAGCTCACCACTAGCGGGAGCCACAGATACGCAGTATTTT.

This CDR3 is CASSLTSGGQETQYF. DNA for the CDR3: TGTGCCAGCAGCTTAACTAGCGGGGGCCAAGAGACCCAGTACTTC. The chain uses TRBV7-9 and TRBJ2-5, with 11 positions matching TRBD2. V was pared by 2 bases and J by 1 base, with 0 bases of the junction left unmatched. This CDR3 spans 15 amino acids. Germline-derived CDR1 and CDR2 are SEHNR and FQNEAQ (reference sequence).

The V call is TRBV2, the J call TRBJ1-1; D not certain. CDR1 and CDR2 (germline): SNHLY, FYNNEI. The V end lost 6 bases, the J end lost 10 bases, and 24 bases lay between the germline ends. The CDR3 loop spans 15 amino acids. As DNA, the CDR3 is TGTGCCAGCAGCCCGGACGGGCCAGAGGTGGGAGGAGCTTTCTTT. The encoded protein is CASSPDGPEVGGAFF.

This clone was seen just once. This chain uses TRBV19 with TRBJ2-1, with a possible D match to TRBD2 (6 bases). CDR1 LNHDA and CDR2 SQIVND come from the germline V gene (reference sequence). This CDR3 contains 14 residues. V was pared by 8 bases and J by 9 bases, with 20 bases between. CDR3 in DNA: TGTGCCAGTTCCAGGACCACTAGCTTACCTGAGCAGTTCTTC. Amino acid sequence: CASSRTTSLPEQFF.

The chain carries TRBV7-9 and TRBJ1-3; D might be TRBD1 (5 bases). The germline V and J ends were trimmed by 4 bases and 1 base, with 23 bases remaining between them. The CDR3 covers 19 residues. Germline V gene sequence: CDR1 SEHNR, CDR2 FQNEAQ (reference sequence). The CDR3, as DNA: TGTGCCAGCAGCTCCCTGCCGGGGCGTGGGGAAAAGTCTGGAAACACCATATATTTT. Its protein is CASSSLPGRGEKSGNTIYF.

The CDR3 coding sequence is TGTGCCTGGACCCGGGGGACAGGGGCCCACTACGAGCAGTACTTC. This gives the protein CAWTRGTGAHYEQYF. J is TRBJ2-7 and V is TRBV30; 10 positions match TRBD1. CDR3 length: 15 residues. The trim removed 4 bases at V and 3 bases at J, leaving 9 bases unmatched. Germline CDR1 is GTSNPN and CDR2 is SVGIG (reference sequence).